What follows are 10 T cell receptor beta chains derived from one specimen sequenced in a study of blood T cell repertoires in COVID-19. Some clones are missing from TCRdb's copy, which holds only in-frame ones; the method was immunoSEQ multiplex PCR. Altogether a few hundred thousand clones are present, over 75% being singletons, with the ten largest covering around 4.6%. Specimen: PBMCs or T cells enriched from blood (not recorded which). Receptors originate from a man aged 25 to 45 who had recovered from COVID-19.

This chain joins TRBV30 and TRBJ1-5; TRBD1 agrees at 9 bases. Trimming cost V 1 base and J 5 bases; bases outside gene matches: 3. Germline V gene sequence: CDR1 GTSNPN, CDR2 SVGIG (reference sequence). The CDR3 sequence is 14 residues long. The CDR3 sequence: CAWSDGQGYQPQHF. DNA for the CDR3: TGTGCCTGGAGTGACGGACAGGGGTATCAGCCCCAGCATTTT.

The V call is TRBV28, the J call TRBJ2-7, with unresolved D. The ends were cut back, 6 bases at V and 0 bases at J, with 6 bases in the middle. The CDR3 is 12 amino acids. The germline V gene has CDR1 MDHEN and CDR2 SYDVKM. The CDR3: CASRMSSYEQYF. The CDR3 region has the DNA TGTGCCAGCAGAATGAGCTCCTACGAGCAGTACTTC.

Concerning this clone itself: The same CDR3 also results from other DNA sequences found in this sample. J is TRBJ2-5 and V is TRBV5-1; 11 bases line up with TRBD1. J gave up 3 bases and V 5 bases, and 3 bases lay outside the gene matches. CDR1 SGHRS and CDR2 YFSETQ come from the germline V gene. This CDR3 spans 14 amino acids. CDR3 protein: CASSMGQGEETQYF. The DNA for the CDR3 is TGCGCCAGCAGTATGGGACAGGGGGAAGAGACCCAGTACTTC.

CDR3 residues: CASSPLAGGPNTGELFF. The CDR3 region has the DNA TGTGCCAGCAGCCCCCTAGCGGGGGGTCCGAACACCGGGGAGCTGTTTTTT. The rearrangement uses TRBV4-2 and TRBJ2-2; 11 bases match TRBD2. V shed 4 bases and J 0 bases; nucleotides not matched to a gene: 4. CDR1 and CDR2 from the germline V gene are LGHNA and YNFKEQ. CDR3 length equals 17 residues.

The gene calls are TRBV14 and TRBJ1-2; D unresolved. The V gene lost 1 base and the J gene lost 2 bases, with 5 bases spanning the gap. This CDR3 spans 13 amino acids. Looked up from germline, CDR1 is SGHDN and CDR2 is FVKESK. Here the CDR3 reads CASSQVQNYGYTF. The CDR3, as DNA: TGTGCCAGCAGCCAAGTACAGAACTATGGCTACACCTTC.

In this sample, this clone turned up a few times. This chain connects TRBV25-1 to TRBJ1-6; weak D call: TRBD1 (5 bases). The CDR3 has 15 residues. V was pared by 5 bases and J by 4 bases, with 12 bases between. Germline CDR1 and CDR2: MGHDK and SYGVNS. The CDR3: CASSLTTGYNSPLHF. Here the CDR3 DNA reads TGTGCCAGCAGTTTAACAACAGGTTATAATTCACCCCTCCACTTT.

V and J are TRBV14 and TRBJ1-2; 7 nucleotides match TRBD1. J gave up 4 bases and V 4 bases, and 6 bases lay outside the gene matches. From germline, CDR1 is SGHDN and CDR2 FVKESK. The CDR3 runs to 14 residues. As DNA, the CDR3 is TGTGCCAGCAGCCCGGGACAGAATCTCTATGGCTACACCTTC. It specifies CASSPGQNLYGYTF.

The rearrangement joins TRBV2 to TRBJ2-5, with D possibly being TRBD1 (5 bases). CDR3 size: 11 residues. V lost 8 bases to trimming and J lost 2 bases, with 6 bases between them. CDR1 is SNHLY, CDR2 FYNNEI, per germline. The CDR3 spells CASGQQETQYF. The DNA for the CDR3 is TGTGCCAGCGGACAACAAGAGACCCAGTACTTC.

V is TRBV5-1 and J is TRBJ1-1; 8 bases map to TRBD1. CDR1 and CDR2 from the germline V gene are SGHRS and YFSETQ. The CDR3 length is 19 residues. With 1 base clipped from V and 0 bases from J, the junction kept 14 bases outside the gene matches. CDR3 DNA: TGCGCCAGCAGCTTGTCCCTGGGGACAGGTGGTCACATGAACACTGAAGCTTTCTTT. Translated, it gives CASSLSLGTGGHMNTEAFF. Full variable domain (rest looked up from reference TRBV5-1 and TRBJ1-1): KAGVTQTPRYLIKTRGQQVTLSCSPISGHRSVSWYQQTPGQGLQFLFEYFSETQRNKGNFPGRFSGRQFSNSRSEMNVSTLELGDSALYLCASSLSLGTGGHMNTEAFFGQGTRLTVV.

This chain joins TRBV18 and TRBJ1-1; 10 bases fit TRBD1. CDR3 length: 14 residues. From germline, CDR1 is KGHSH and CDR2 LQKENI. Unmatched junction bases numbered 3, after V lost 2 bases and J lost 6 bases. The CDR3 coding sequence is TGTGCCAGCTCACCATCGGACAGGGGGTCTGAAGCTTTCTTT. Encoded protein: CASSPSDRGSEAFF.